This TCR beta chain was recovered during a study of blood T cells in healthy people across ages. Study at large: About one barcoded TCR beta cDNA was captured per two T cells. Study-wide results and limits: In long-lived donors, naive CD4+ cell counts and diversity exceeded those of aged donors.

Individuals who donated were healthy Caucasians from Russia aged 6 to 90. The authors ran a second PCR of roughly 6 to 12 cycles using a sample-barcoded 5' primer and a J-beta primer mix. Every cDNA molecule bore a tag from a template-switch adaptor containing 12 random nucleotides. Each CDR3 protein is one row after TCRdb ran MiXCR on the 5' RACE reads. The sample lists some 1,800,000 distinct CDR3 sequences; around 40% were seen once. Points on this clonotype: Its matching antigen is unknown.

Trimming cost V 4 bases and J 3 bases; bases outside gene matches: 14. Germline V gene sequence: CDR1 SGHTA, CDR2 FQGTGA. The CDR3 extends over 18 amino acids. Sequenced: blood. This TCR was recovered from a human donor in good health. V usage is TRBV7-3 and J usage is TRBJ2-3, with 9 bases matching TRBD2. CDR3 sequence reads: CASSSEAGGPEHTDTQYF. In nucleotides, the CDR3 is TGTGCCAGCAGCTCTGAAGCGGGGGGCCCCGAACATACAGATACGCAGTATTTT. The whole variable domain, filled in from reference TRBV7-3 and TRBJ2-3, reads GAGVSQTPSNKVTEKGKYVELRCDPISGHTALYWYRQSLGQGPEFLIYFQGTGAADDSGLPNDRFFAVRPEGSVSTLKIQRTERGDSAVYLCASSSEAGGPEHTDTQYFGPGTRLTVL.